This is a list of T cell receptor beta chains from one sample in a study of T cell changes during pregnancy in multiple sclerosis. Generated by immunoSEQ multiplex PCR, the TCRdb table keeps only in-frame clones and is missing some. The sample records around 41,000 clones, 91% being singletons. Here the sequenced sample was CD4+ T cells from peripheral blood mononuclear cells, taken in the third trimester of pregnancy. These receptors all stem from a female donor in good health, enrolled as a control in a pregnancy study. The CDR3 runs from the conserved cysteine through the conserved F or W. Each record gives: D gene, J gene, clone size, V gene, CDR3 DNA, CDR3 protein. D genes are given only for firm matches. Clone size is shown for a subset of rows, as once, few, many or a class of expanded clone.

d_gene: TRBD1
j_gene: TRBJ1-2
abundance: once
v_gene: TRBV5-4
CDR3nt: TGTGCCAGCAGCCCTGACAGGGGGGAGGGTGGCTACACCTTC
CDR3aa: CASSPDRGEGGYTF

d_gene: TRBD2
j_gene: TRBJ2-1
abundance: -
v_gene: TRBV28
CDR3nt: TGTGCCAGCAGTTCGAGCGGGAGCTCCTACAATGAGCAGTTCTTC
CDR3aa: CASSSSGSSYNEQFF

d_gene: TRBD1
j_gene: TRBJ1-1
abundance: -
v_gene: TRBV13
CDR3nt: TGTGCCAGCAGCTTTAGACAGGGGGCGGTGAACACTGAAGCTTTCTTT
CDR3aa: CASSFRQGAVNTEAFF

d_gene: -
j_gene: TRBJ2-1
abundance: once
v_gene: TRBV10-3
CDR3nt: TGTGCCATCAGTAGGACTGGGAGGGAGCAGTTCTTC
CDR3aa: CAISRTGREQFF

d_gene: -
j_gene: TRBJ1-2
abundance: once
v_gene: TRBV6-5
CDR3nt: TGTGCCAGCAGTTACGGGGGGGCTAACTATGGCTACACCTTC
CDR3aa: CASSYGGANYGYTF

d_gene: TRBD1
j_gene: TRBJ1-3
abundance: few
v_gene: TRBV7-9
CDR3nt: TGTGCCAGCAGCCCCTACTGGGACAGTAGGAACACCATATATTTT
CDR3aa: CASSPYWDSRNTIYF

d_gene: -
j_gene: TRBJ2-7
abundance: -
v_gene: TRBV5-5
CDR3nt: TGTGCCAGCAGCATTCCCGGGGAAATTTACGAGCAGTACTTC
CDR3aa: CASSIPGEIYEQYF

d_gene: TRBD2
j_gene: TRBJ2-7
abundance: -
v_gene: TRBV7-2
CDR3nt: TGTGCCAGCAGCTTAGGTATTAGCGGGAGCTACGAGCAGTACTTC
CDR3aa: CASSLGISGSYEQYF

d_gene: TRBD1
j_gene: TRBJ1-1
abundance: -
v_gene: TRBV27
CDR3nt: TGTGCCAGCAGTTTAAGGGGACAGGGGATAGGGATGAACACTGAAGCTTTCTTT
CDR3aa: CASSLRGQGIGMNTEAFF

d_gene: TRBD2
j_gene: TRBJ2-3
abundance: -
v_gene: TRBV5-1
CDR3nt: TGCGCCAGCAGCTCCAGCGGGGGCACAGATACGCAGTATTTT
CDR3aa: CASSSSGGTDTQYF

d_gene: -
j_gene: TRBJ2-7
abundance: -
v_gene: TRBV7-9
CDR3nt: TGTGCCAGCAGCCGTGGTGAGGGGGATTCGTACGAGCAGTACTTC
CDR3aa: CASSRGEGDSYEQYF

d_gene: -
j_gene: TRBJ1-6
abundance: -
v_gene: TRBV10-3
CDR3nt: TGTGCCATCAAGGGAGTGGCGGAAAATTCACCCCTCCACTTT
CDR3aa: CAIKGVAENSPLHF

d_gene: -
j_gene: TRBJ2-3
abundance: few
v_gene: TRBV5-4
CDR3nt: TGTGCCAGCAGCTTGGGGGGTGGACTGGGGGATACGCAGTATTTT
CDR3aa: CASSLGGGLGDTQYF

d_gene: -
j_gene: TRBJ2-1
abundance: -
v_gene: TRBV5-8
CDR3nt: TGTGCCAGCAGCTTGGCCGCAGCGCTGTACAATGAGCAGTTCTTC
CDR3aa: CASSLAAALYNEQFF

d_gene: -
j_gene: TRBJ2-1
abundance: -
v_gene: TRBV14
CDR3nt: TGTGCCAGCAGCCGGGGGACTGCGGACAATGAGCAGTTCTTC
CDR3aa: CASSRGTADNEQFF

d_gene: -
j_gene: TRBJ2-7
abundance: few
v_gene: TRBV4-1
CDR3nt: TGCGCCAGCAGCCAAGGTCTACGGGGCTACGAGCAGTACTTC
CDR3aa: CASSQGLRGYEQYF

d_gene: -
j_gene: TRBJ2-7
abundance: few
v_gene: TRBV2
CDR3nt: TGTGCCAGCAGTCCTTCCTACGAGCAGTACTTC
CDR3aa: CASSPSYEQYF

d_gene: -
j_gene: TRBJ1-2
abundance: -
v_gene: TRBV29-1
CDR3nt: TGCAGCGTCCGACCAGGGATCTATGGCTACACCTTC
CDR3aa: CSVRPGIYGYTF

d_gene: TRBD2
j_gene: TRBJ2-5
abundance: -
v_gene: TRBV7-2
CDR3nt: TGTGCCAGCAGCTTAGGACTAGCGGGAGGATCGGAGACCCAGTACTTC
CDR3aa: CASSLGLAGGSETQYF

d_gene: TRBD2
j_gene: TRBJ2-5
abundance: -
v_gene: TRBV11-2
CDR3nt: TGTGCCAGCCCTCCGGGACTAGAGGTATTTGAGACCCAGTACTTC
CDR3aa: CASPPGLEVFETQYF

d_gene: -
j_gene: TRBJ2-4
abundance: -
v_gene: TRBV5-6
CDR3nt: TGTGCCAGCAGCTTGCGGGTATTCGTAGCCAAAAACATTCAGTACTTC
CDR3aa: CASSLRVFVAKNIQYF

d_gene: TRBD1
j_gene: TRBJ1-1
abundance: -
v_gene: TRBV30
CDR3nt: TGTGCCTGGTCCCAGGGGGGCACTGAAGCTTTCTTT
CDR3aa: CAWSQGGTEAFF

d_gene: -
j_gene: TRBJ2-3
abundance: -
v_gene: TRBV2
CDR3nt: TGTGCCAGCGAGCAGGCCACAGATACGCAGTATTTT
CDR3aa: CASEQATDTQYF

d_gene: -
j_gene: TRBJ2-5
abundance: once
v_gene: TRBV10-3
CDR3nt: TGTGCCATCAGTGACGTGAGGGAGACCCAGTACTTC
CDR3aa: CAISDVRETQYF

d_gene: -
j_gene: TRBJ1-1
abundance: -
v_gene: TRBV7-8
CDR3nt: TGTGCCAGCAGCTGGTTGAGGATGAACACTGAAGCTTTCTTT
CDR3aa: CASSWLRMNTEAFF

d_gene: TRBD2
j_gene: TRBJ2-5
abundance: -
v_gene: TRBV15
CDR3nt: TGTGCCACCAGCAAAGCGGGGGGCCAAGAGACCCAGTACTTC
CDR3aa: CATSKAGGQETQYF

d_gene: -
j_gene: TRBJ2-7
abundance: -
v_gene: TRBV5-6
CDR3nt: TGTGCCAGCAGCTCCGGGTTCCGCGGAGACGAGCAGTACTTC
CDR3aa: CASSSGFRGDEQYF

d_gene: -
j_gene: TRBJ2-5
abundance: few
v_gene: TRBV18
CDR3nt: TGTGCCAGCTCACCAAACGATGGCGGTGGGGAGACCCAGTACTTC
CDR3aa: CASSPNDGGGETQYF

d_gene: TRBD1
j_gene: TRBJ2-7
abundance: -
v_gene: TRBV28
CDR3nt: TGTGCCAGCAGTCCGCCCGGGACAGGGTCCTACGAGCAGTACTTC
CDR3aa: CASSPPGTGSYEQYF

d_gene: -
j_gene: TRBJ2-7
abundance: -
v_gene: TRBV6-1
CDR3nt: TGTGCCAACCGGGACTTCACGGGAGAGCAGTACTTC
CDR3aa: CANRDFTGEQYF

d_gene: -
j_gene: TRBJ2-7
abundance: -
v_gene: TRBV23-1
CDR3nt: TGCGCCAGCAGTCACAGGGAAGCCTACGAGCAGTACTTC
CDR3aa: CASSHREAYEQYF

d_gene: -
j_gene: TRBJ1-1
abundance: -
v_gene: TRBV5-1
CDR3nt: TGCGCCAGCAGCGAACCCCAGGGGACGACTGAAGCTTTCTTT
CDR3aa: CASSEPQGTTEAFF

d_gene: -
j_gene: TRBJ2-6
abundance: -
v_gene: TRBV18
CDR3nt: TGTGCCAGCTCACCACCTCTTACACCCATACTCGAGGTCGGGGCCAACGTCCTGACTTTC
CDR3aa: CASSPPLTPILEVGANVLTF

d_gene: -
j_gene: TRBJ1-1
abundance: -
v_gene: TRBV5-1
CDR3nt: TGCGCCAGCAGCTTGGGAGGATTCACTGAAGCTTTCTTT
CDR3aa: CASSLGGFTEAFF

d_gene: -
j_gene: TRBJ1-1
abundance: -
v_gene: TRBV29-1
CDR3nt: TGCAGCGCCCCTGGCACCGCGAACACTGAAGCTTTCTTT
CDR3aa: CSAPGTANTEAFF

d_gene: TRBD1
j_gene: TRBJ1-3
abundance: -
v_gene: TRBV4-2
CDR3nt: TGTGCCAGCAGCCAAGCGGCGGACAGGGCTGGAAACACCATATATTTT
CDR3aa: CASSQAADRAGNTIYF

d_gene: -
j_gene: TRBJ1-1
abundance: -
v_gene: TRBV5-4
CDR3nt: TGTGCCAGCAGCCGGGGGGTTATGATGAACACTGAAGCTTTCTTT
CDR3aa: CASSRGVMMNTEAFF

d_gene: -
j_gene: TRBJ1-5
abundance: -
v_gene: TRBV7-2
CDR3nt: TGTGCCAGCAGCTTATTTGAGGGCCAGCCCCAGCATTTT
CDR3aa: CASSLFEGQPQHF

d_gene: TRBD2
j_gene: TRBJ2-4
abundance: -
v_gene: TRBV18
CDR3nt: TGTGCCAGCTCACCAAGACTAGCGGGGGGGAAAAACATTCAGTACTTC
CDR3aa: CASSPRLAGGKNIQYF

d_gene: -
j_gene: TRBJ2-7
abundance: -
v_gene: TRBV9
CDR3nt: TGTGCCAGCAGCGTAGCCCGTGAGCAGTACTTC
CDR3aa: CASSVAREQYF

d_gene: TRBD2
j_gene: TRBJ2-7
abundance: -
v_gene: TRBV18
CDR3nt: TGTGCCAGCTCACCGGGACTAGTGGTGTACGAGCAGTACTTC
CDR3aa: CASSPGLVVYEQYF

d_gene: -
j_gene: TRBJ1-5
abundance: -
v_gene: TRBV19
CDR3nt: TGTGCCAGTAGTCCCGCCTGGGAGGGAGGGGATCAGCCCCAGCATTTT
CDR3aa: CASSPAWEGGDQPQHF

d_gene: TRBD1
j_gene: TRBJ1-1
abundance: -
v_gene: TRBV11-2
CDR3nt: TGTGCCAGCAGCCCTGGACAGGGGGCTGAAGCTTTCTTT
CDR3aa: CASSPGQGAEAFF

d_gene: -
j_gene: TRBJ2-1
abundance: -
v_gene: TRBV28
CDR3nt: TGTGCCAGCAAGACCGAAGGGATGGCGGGGTACAATGAGCAGTTCTTC
CDR3aa: CASKTEGMAGYNEQFF

d_gene: TRBD2
j_gene: TRBJ2-5
abundance: -
v_gene: TRBV18
CDR3nt: TGTGCCAGCTCACCGCCGGGACTAAACAAAGAGACCCAGTACTTC
CDR3aa: CASSPPGLNKETQYF

d_gene: -
j_gene: TRBJ2-7
abundance: -
v_gene: TRBV27
CDR3nt: TGTGCCAGCAGTCGATTCGGACAGACCTACGAGCAGTACTTC
CDR3aa: CASSRFGQTYEQYF

d_gene: TRBD2
j_gene: TRBJ2-1
abundance: -
v_gene: TRBV10-3
CDR3nt: TGTGCCATCAGGGGACTAAGGGAATACAATGAGCAGTTCTTC
CDR3aa: CAIRGLREYNEQFF

d_gene: TRBD1
j_gene: TRBJ2-5
abundance: -
v_gene: TRBV10-3
CDR3nt: TGTGCCACCACAGGGGGAGGAGAGACCCAGTACTTC
CDR3aa: CATTGGGETQYF

d_gene: TRBD2
j_gene: TRBJ2-1
abundance: -
v_gene: TRBV7-8
CDR3nt: TGTGCCAGCAGCCCCCGACTAGCCTATGAGCAGTTCTTC
CDR3aa: CASSPRLAYEQFF

d_gene: -
j_gene: TRBJ1-6
abundance: -
v_gene: TRBV18
CDR3nt: TGTGCCAGCTCACCGCTCGGGGATAATTCACCCCTCCACTTT
CDR3aa: CASSPLGDNSPLHF

d_gene: -
j_gene: TRBJ1-2
abundance: -
v_gene: TRBV27
CDR3nt: TGTGCCAGCAGGGGACTATCGCAGAACTATGGCTACACCTTC
CDR3aa: CASRGLSQNYGYTF

d_gene: TRBD1
j_gene: TRBJ2-7
abundance: -
v_gene: TRBV5-4
CDR3nt: TGTGCCAGCAGCTTCAGGGGGCGAGACGAGCAGTACTTC
CDR3aa: CASSFRGRDEQYF

d_gene: -
j_gene: TRBJ2-5
abundance: once
v_gene: TRBV5-5
CDR3nt: TGTGCCAGCAGCCCCCCCTCCGGCCAAGAGACCCAGTACTTC
CDR3aa: CASSPPSGQETQYF

d_gene: -
j_gene: TRBJ2-3
abundance: -
v_gene: TRBV29-1
CDR3nt: TGCAGCGCTAAAAAAGGGGGGGGAGCAGATACGCAGTATTTT
CDR3aa: CSAKKGGGADTQYF

d_gene: -
j_gene: TRBJ2-2
abundance: -
v_gene: TRBV9
CDR3nt: TGTGCCAGCAGCGTAGGGGCTACCGGGGAGCTGTTTTTT
CDR3aa: CASSVGATGELFF

d_gene: -
j_gene: TRBJ2-1
abundance: -
v_gene: TRBV10-3
CDR3nt: TGTGCCATCACGGGGGATCGGGAGCAGTTCTTC
CDR3aa: CAITGDREQFF